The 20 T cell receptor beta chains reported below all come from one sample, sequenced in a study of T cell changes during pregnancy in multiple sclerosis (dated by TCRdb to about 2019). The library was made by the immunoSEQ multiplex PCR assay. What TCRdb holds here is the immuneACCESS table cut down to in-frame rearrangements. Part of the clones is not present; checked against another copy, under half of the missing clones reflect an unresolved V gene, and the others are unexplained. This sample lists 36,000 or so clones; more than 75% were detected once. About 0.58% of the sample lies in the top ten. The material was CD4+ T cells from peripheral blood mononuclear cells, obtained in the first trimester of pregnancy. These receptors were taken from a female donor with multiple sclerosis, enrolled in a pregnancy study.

CDR3 sequence: CASKGGAWDTEAFF. In DNA form, the CDR3 reads TGTGCCAGCAAGGGGGGGGCATGGGACACTGAAGCTTTCTTT. The rearrangement uses TRBV6-1 and TRBJ1-1, with D perhaps matching TRBD1 (6 bases). Trimming pared 7 bases from V and 3 bases from J, leaving 15 bases between. Germline assignment: CDR1 MNHNS and CDR2 SASEGT. This CDR3 region has 14 residues.

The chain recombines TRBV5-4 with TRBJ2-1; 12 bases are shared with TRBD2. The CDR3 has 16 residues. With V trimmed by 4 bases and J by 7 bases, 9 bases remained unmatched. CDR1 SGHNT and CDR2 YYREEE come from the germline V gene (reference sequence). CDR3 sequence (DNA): TGTGCCAGCAGCCCACAGACTAGCGGGGGCCGGAATGAGCAGTTCTTC. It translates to CASSPQTSGGRNEQFF. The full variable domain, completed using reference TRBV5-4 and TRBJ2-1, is ETGVTQSPTHLIKTRGQQVTLRCSSQSGHNTVSWYQQALGQGPQFIFQYYREEENGRGNFPPRFSGLQFPNYSSELNVNALELDDSALYLCASSPQTSGGRNEQFFGPGTRLTVL.

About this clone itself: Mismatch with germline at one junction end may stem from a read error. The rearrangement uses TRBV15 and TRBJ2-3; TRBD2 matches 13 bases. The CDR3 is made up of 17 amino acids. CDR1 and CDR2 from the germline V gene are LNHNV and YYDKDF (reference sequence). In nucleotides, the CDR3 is TGTGCCGCCAGGGGAAGACTAGCGGGGGGACCTGTAGATACGCAGTATTTT. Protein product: CAARGRLAGGPVDTQYF.

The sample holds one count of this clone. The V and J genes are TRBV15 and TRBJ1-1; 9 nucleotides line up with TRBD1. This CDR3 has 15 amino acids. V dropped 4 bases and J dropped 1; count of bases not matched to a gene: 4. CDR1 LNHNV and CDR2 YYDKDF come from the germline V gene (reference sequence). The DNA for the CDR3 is TGTGCCACCAGCACCGGACAGGGGTGGAACACTGAAGCTTTCTTT. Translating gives CATSTGQGWNTEAFF.

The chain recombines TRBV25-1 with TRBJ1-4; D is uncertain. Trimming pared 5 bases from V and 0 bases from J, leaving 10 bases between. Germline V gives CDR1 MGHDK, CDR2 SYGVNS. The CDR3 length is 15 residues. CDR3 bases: TGTGCCAGCAGTCATACGGTCACAACTAATGAAAAACTGTTTTTT. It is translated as CASSHTVTTNEKLFF.

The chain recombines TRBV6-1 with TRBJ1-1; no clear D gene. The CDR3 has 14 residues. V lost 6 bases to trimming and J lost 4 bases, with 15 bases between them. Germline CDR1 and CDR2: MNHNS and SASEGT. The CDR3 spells CASREPTGVTEAFF. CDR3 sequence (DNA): TGTGCCAGCAGGGAGCCTACCGGGGTCACTGAAGCTTTCTTT.

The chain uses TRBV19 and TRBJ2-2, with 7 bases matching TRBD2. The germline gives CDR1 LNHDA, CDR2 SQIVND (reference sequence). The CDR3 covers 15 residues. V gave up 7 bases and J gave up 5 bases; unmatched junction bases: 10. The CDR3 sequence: CASTSTGGGTGELFF. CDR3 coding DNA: TGTGCCAGTACCTCTACTGGCGGGGGAACCGGGGAGCTGTTTTTT.

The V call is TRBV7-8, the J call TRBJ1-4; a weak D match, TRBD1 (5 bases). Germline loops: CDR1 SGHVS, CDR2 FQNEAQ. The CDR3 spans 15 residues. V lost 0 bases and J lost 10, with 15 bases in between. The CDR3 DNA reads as TGTGCCAGCAGCTTAGCCTCCGGGCCGGGGGGAAAACTGTTTTTT. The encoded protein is CASSLASGPGGKLFF.

The CDR3 reads CAWSVPTSGGPDTQYF. The CDR3 DNA reads TGTGCCTGGAGTGTACCTACTAGCGGGGGGCCCGATACGCAGTATTTT. The chain carries TRBV30 and TRBJ2-3; 12 bases align to TRBD2. This CDR3 region has 16 residues. Germline V lookup: CDR1 GTSNPN, CDR2 SVGIG (reference sequence). V was clipped by 0 bases and J by 6 bases; unmatched bases: 7.

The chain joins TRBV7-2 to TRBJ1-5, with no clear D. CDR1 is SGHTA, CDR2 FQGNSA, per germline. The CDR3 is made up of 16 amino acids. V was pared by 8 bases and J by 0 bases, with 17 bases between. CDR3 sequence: CASDREGSYSNQPQHF. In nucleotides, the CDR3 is TGTGCCAGCGACCGCGAGGGCAGCTATAGCAATCAGCCCCAGCATTTT. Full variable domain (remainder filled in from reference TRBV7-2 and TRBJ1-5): GAGVSQSPSNKVTEKGKDVELRCDPISGHTALYWYRQSLGQGLEFLIYFQGNSAPDKSGLPSDRFSAERTGGSVSTLTIQRTQQEDSAVYLCASDREGSYSNQPQHFGDGTRLSIL.

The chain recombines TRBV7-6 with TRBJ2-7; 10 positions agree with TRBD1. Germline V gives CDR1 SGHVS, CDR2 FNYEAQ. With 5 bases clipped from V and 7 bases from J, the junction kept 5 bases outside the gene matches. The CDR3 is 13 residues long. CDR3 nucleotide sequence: TGTGCCAGCAGCCGCGACAGGGGGCGAGAGCAGTACTTC. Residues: CASSRDRGREQYF.

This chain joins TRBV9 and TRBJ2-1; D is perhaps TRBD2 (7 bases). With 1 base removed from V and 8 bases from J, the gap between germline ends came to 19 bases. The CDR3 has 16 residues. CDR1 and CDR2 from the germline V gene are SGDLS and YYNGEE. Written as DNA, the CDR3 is TGTGCCAGCAGCGTAAGGGGGGGAAGGGGTAATGATGAGCAGTTCTTC. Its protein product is CASSVRGGRGNDEQFF. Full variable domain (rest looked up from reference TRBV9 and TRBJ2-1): DSGVTQTPKHLITATGQRVTLRCSPRSGDLSVYWYQQSLDQGLQFLIQYYNGEERAKGNILERFSAQQFPDLHSELNLSSLELGDSALYFCASSVRGGRGNDEQFFGPGTRLTVL.

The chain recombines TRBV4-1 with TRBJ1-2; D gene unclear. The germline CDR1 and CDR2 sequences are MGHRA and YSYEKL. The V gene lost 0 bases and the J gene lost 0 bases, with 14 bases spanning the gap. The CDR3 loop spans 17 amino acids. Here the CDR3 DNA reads TGCGCCAGCAGCCAAGATCAAGGCGGTACTACTAACTATGGCTACACCTTC. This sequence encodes CASSQDQGGTTNYGYTF.

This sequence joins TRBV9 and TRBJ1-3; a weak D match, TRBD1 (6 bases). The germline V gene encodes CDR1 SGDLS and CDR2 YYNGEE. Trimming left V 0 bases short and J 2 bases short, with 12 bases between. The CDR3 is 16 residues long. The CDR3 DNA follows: TGTGCCAGCAGCGTAGACCAGGGGACCCCTGGAAACACCATATATTTT. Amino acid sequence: CASSVDQGTPGNTIYF.

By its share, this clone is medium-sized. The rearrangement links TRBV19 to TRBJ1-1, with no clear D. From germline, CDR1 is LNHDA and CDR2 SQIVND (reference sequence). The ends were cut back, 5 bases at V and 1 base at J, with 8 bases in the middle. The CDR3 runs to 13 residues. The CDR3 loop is CASSVTKNTEAFF. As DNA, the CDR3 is TGTGCCAGTAGTGTGACAAAGAACACTGAAGCTTTCTTT.

In DNA form, the CDR3 reads TGTGCCTGGAGCACGGACAGGGGAGAGACCCAGTACTTC. It codes for CAWSTDRGETQYF. J is TRBJ2-5 and V is TRBV30; 9 bases are a match to TRBD1. This CDR3 contains 13 residues. CDR1 and CDR2 (germline): GTSNPN, SVGIG (reference sequence). Unmatched junction bases numbered 3, after V lost 3 bases and J lost 4 bases.

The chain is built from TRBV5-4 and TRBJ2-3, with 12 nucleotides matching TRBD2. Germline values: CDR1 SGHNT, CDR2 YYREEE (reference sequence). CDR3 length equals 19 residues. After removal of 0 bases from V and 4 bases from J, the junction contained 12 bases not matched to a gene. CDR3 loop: CASSLAPVRLAGVPDTQYF. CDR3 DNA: TGTGCCAGCAGCTTGGCCCCCGTGAGACTAGCGGGGGTACCAGATACGCAGTATTTT.

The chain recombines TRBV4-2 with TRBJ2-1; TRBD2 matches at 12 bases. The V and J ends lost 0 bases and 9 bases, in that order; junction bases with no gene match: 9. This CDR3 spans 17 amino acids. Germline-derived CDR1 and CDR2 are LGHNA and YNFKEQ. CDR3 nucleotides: TGTGCCAGCAGCCAAGATCTAGCGGGGGGGCCATTGGGTGAGCAGTTCTTC. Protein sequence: CASSQDLAGGPLGEQFF.

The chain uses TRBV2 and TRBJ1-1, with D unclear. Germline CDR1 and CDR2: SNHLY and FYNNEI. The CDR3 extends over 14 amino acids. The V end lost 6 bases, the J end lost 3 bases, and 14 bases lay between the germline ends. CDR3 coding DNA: TGTGCCAGCAGCCCCTACGACACCTACACTGAAGCTTTCTTT. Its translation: CASSPYDTYTEAFF.

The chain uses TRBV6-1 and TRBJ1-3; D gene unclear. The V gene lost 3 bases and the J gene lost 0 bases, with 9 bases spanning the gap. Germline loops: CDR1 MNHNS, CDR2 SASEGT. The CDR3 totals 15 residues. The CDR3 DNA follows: TGTGCCAGCAGTGATTTGGCATACTCTGGAAACACCATATATTTT. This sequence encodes CASSDLAYSGNTIYF.